This note documents a single T cell receptor (beta chain) sequence. Its specificity is not known. It was with 60 Vbeta and 13 Jbeta primers that the PCR ran. The assay was immunoSEQ multiplex PCR, and TCRdb's table has in-frame clones only and misses some. This sample yields about 55,000 clones, of which approximately 71% are seen a single time; under 45% belongs to the top ten. V lost 2 bases and J 8 bases, leaving 12 bases between the germline ends. The germline CDR1 and CDR2 sequences are SSHAT and FNYEAQ (reference sequence). The CDR3 consists of 13 residues. This record belongs to a study of cytomegalovirus exposure and HLA in healthy donors. While unrecorded immune exposures were likely, the donors were nominally healthy when sampled. Notes on the study in general: Serostatus for CMV was the only available immune exposure information. Segments of the TCR beta V type were, in most cases, productive about 87% or about 30% of the time in an earlier analysis.

V is TRBV7-7 and J is TRBJ1-2, with unresolved D. This receptor was obtained from a man between 35 and 55 years old in good health and CMV-seropositive. The sample consisted of PBMCs. Here the CDR3 DNA reads TGTGCCAGCAGCTTACGGAGACCCGCGGGCTACACCTTC. Protein product: CASSLRRPAGYTF. The full variable domain, in which reference TRBV7-7 and TRBJ1-2 provide the parts outside the CDR3, is GAGVSQSPRYKVTKRGQDVTLRCDPISSHATLYWYQQALGQGPEFLTYFNYEAQPDKSGLPSDRFSAERPEGSISTLTIQRTEQRDSAMYRCASSLRRPAGYTFGSGTRLTVV.